What follows are 26 T cell receptor beta chains derived from one specimen sequenced in a study of T cells in Graves' hyperthyroidism and ophthalmopathy. Template material for amplifying TCR beta CDR3 regions consisted of RNA transcripts. A first-round RT-PCR of the TCR CDR3 used the HTBI primer set. TCRdb reprocessed the multiplex PCR reads with MiXCR, giving one entry per CDR3 protein. The sample holds about 570,000 distinct CDR3 sequences, about half seen once. Sequencing was carried out using peripheral blood or thyroid tissue (not recorded which). All receptors derive from an adult woman with Graves' disease, either hyperthyroidism or ophthalmopathy (not recorded which).

This chain uses TRBV15 with TRBJ2-1; D ambiguous. Trimming pared 0 bases from V and 3 bases from J, leaving 9 bases between. Per germline, CDR1 LNHNV and CDR2 YYDKDF (reference sequence). The CDR3 runs to 15 residues. The CDR3 DNA reads as TGTGCCACCAGCAGAGACACCCCAGGCTACAATGAGCAGTTCTTC. It yields the protein CATSRDTPGYNEQFF.

The gene calls are TRBV5-1 and TRBJ2-7; D is undetermined. The V gene lost 0 bases and the J gene lost 5 bases, with 15 bases spanning the gap. The CDR3 has 15 amino acids. Germline V gene lookup returns CDR1 SGHRS and CDR2 YFSETQ. The CDR3 is CASSLGGSRGHEQYF. The CDR3 DNA follows: TGCGCCAGCAGCTTGGGGGGTAGCCGTGGTCACGAGCAGTACTTC.

This clonotype was recorded at least ten times. This chain links TRBV6-1 with TRBJ1-2; D is ambiguous. V lost 1 base to trimming and J lost 8 bases, with 11 bases between them. The germline V gene encodes CDR1 MNHNS and CDR2 SASEGT. This CDR3 is 13 amino acids long. The CDR3 sequence is CASSEGWEEGYTF. DNA for the CDR3: TGTGCCAGCAGTGAAGGGTGGGAGGAAGGCTACACCTTC.

The chain links TRBV4-1 to TRBJ1-3; D unresolved. Trimming stripped 1 base from V and 16 bases from J, with 11 bases between. This CDR3 is built from 11 residues. CDR1 and CDR2 from the germline V gene are MGHRA and YSYEKL. The CDR3 DNA follows: TGCGCCAGCAGCCAAGTTGGTTCCAAGTATTTT. Translating it yields CASSQVGSKYF.

The genes are TRBV10-3 and TRBJ1-5; the D gene is possibly TRBD1 (5 bases). Trimming stripped 6 bases from V and 3 bases from J, with 9 bases between. Germline-derived CDR1 and CDR2 are ENHRY and SYGVKD. The CDR3 is made up of 13 amino acids. CDR3 in DNA: TGTGCCATCAGAGGACATGTCAATCAGCCCCAGCATTTT. Its protein is CAIRGHVNQPQHF.

This clonotype was detected ten times or more. The CDR3 nucleotides read TGTGCCAGCAGTGAAGGTCAGAGCTATGGCTACACCTTC. Translated, it gives CASSEGQSYGYTF. This rearrangement joins TRBV2 to TRBJ1-2; D unresolved. Trimming removed 1 base at V and 4 bases at J, with 7 bases between. The germline V gene has CDR1 SNHLY and CDR2 FYNNEI. There are 13 residues in the CDR3.

The V gene is TRBV10-3, the J gene TRBJ2-7; 8 positions agree with TRBD2. CDR1 is ENHRY and CDR2 is SYGVKD in the germline V gene. J lost 2 bases, V lost 0 bases, and 12 bases had no gene match. The CDR3 is 18 residues long. CDR3 sequence reads: CAISESGGNSGEPYEQYF. DNA for the CDR3: TGTGCCATCAGTGAGTCCGGGGGAAATAGCGGGGAGCCCTACGAGCAGTACTTC.

This chain connects TRBV2 to TRBJ1-2; 7 nucleotides align to TRBD1. Germline V gene lookup returns CDR1 SNHLY and CDR2 FYNNEI. V lost 6 bases, J lost 4 bases, and 11 bases stayed unmatched. The CDR3 is made up of 15 amino acids. CDR3 DNA sequence: TGTGCCAGCAGCTTACGCGGACAGGATCTCTATGGCTACACCTTC. Translation gives CASSLRGQDLYGYTF.

The chain uses TRBV5-1 and TRBJ1-5, with 8 bases that match TRBD1. Germline V gene data show CDR1 as SGHRS and CDR2 as YFSETQ. This CDR3 is 15 amino acids long. The V gene end was trimmed by 3 bases and the J gene end by 7 bases; junction bases not matched to a gene: 9. As DNA, the CDR3 is TGCGCCAGCAGCTCCCGACCAGGGGGCGCCCAGCCCCAGCATTTT. It specifies CASSSRPGGAQPQHF.

V usage is TRBV10-3 and J usage is TRBJ2-7; D is unresolved. Germline V gives CDR1 ENHRY, CDR2 SYGVKD. With 9 bases removed from V and 3 bases from J, the gap between germline ends came to 6 bases. The CDR3 loop spans 10 amino acids. For the CDR3, the DNA is TGTGCCATAACAAGCTACGAGCAGTACTTC. Its translation: CAITSYEQYF.

This chain connects TRBV20-1 to TRBJ1-2, with no clear D. Between the trimmed V and J ends, which lost 0 bases and 13 bases, there was a span of 15 bases. Germline lookup yields CDR1 DFQATT and CDR2 SNEGSKA (reference sequence). The CDR3 is 12 amino acids. CDR3: CSARDPSGFCTF. Here the CDR3 DNA reads TGCAGTGCTAGAGATCCGTCGGGTTTCTGCACCTTC.

As to this clonotype: This sequence may be a read error, since a much larger clone differs from it by one base. Here the CDR3 reads CASSVGGSEQYF. The CDR3 coding sequence is TGTGCCAGCAGCGTAGGGGGCTCCGAGCAGTACTTC. This chain connects TRBV7-9 to TRBJ2-7, with 7 bases that match TRBD1. With V trimmed by 5 bases and J by 6 bases, 4 bases remained unmatched. This CDR3 has 12 amino acids. Per germline, CDR1 SEHNR and CDR2 FQNEAQ (reference sequence).

This chain joins TRBV5-1 and TRBJ1-2, with D uncertain. The ends were cut back, 3 bases at V and 8 bases at J, with 17 bases in the middle. The germline V gene has CDR1 SGHRS and CDR2 YFSETQ. CDR3 length: 14 amino acids. CDR3 region: CASSYLGGSPGYTF. The CDR3 DNA follows: TGCGCCAGCAGCTACCTGGGTGGTTCCCCCGGCTACACCTTC.

This clonotype was counted at least ten times. V gene TRBV6-2 or TRBV6-3 combines with J gene TRBJ1-1, with 7 positions matching TRBD1. Looked up from germline, CDR1 is MNHEY and CDR2 is SVGEGT. V gave up 11 bases and J gave up 2 bases; unmatched junction bases: 11. The CDR3 length is 14 residues. This CDR3 is CACGTALINTEAFF. CDR3 nucleotides: TGTGCCTGCGGGACAGCCCTCATTAACACTGAAGCTTTCTTT.

The count of this clonotype is one. The chain combines TRBV29-1 with TRBJ1-5; 7 nucleotides agree with TRBD1. CDR1 and CDR2 from the germline V gene are SQVTM and ANQGSEA. V shed 5 bases, J shed 5 bases, and the junction held 9 bases outside the gene matches. The CDR3 totals 14 residues. CDR3 sequence (DNA): TGCAGCGTTAAAACAGGGGTGGGGGATCAGCCCCAGCATTTT. Encoded protein: CSVKTGVGDQPQHF.

This clonotype was counted ten times or more. The chain links TRBV7-3 to TRBJ1-2, with 8 bases fitting TRBD1. Trimming at V came to 5 bases and at J to 8 bases, leaving 10 bases not matched to a gene. The CDR3 has 14 amino acids. Germline loops: CDR1 SGHTA, CDR2 FQGTGA. The CDR3 region is CASSATDRGRGYTF. CDR3 in DNA: TGTGCCAGCAGCGCTACAGACAGGGGTCGGGGCTACACCTTC.

Regarding this clonotype: The germline gene is not matched at one end of the junction; a read error may be the cause. The chain couples TRBV27 to TRBJ2-7; a weak D match, TRBD2 (6 bases). Germline V gene data show CDR1 as MNHEY and CDR2 as SMNVEV (reference sequence). The CDR3 runs 13 residues. The CDR3 region is CASSLLSGGELYF. CDR3 sequence (DNA): TGTGCCAGCAGTTTACTCAGCGGCGGGGAGCTGTACTTC.

The chain combines TRBV10-2 with TRBJ2-5; 13 nucleotides align to TRBD2. The assigned J gene may be wrong: the sequence end matches TRBJ2-7 better. The germline V gene encodes CDR1 WSHSY and CDR2 SAAADI. The CDR3 totals 20 residues. The DNA of the CDR3 is TGCGCCAGCAGTGAGACAACGGGACTAGCGGGACAGAGACCCACCTACGAGCAGTACTTC. This sequence encodes CASSETTGLAGQRPTYEQYF.

Concerning this clonotype: One end of the junction does not line up with germline, which may come from a read error. The chain joins TRBV6-1 to TRBJ2-5; TRBD2 matches 14 bases. In germline, CDR1 is MNHNS, CDR2 SASEGT. This CDR3 has 15 residues. The CDR3 protein is CASMGLAGVTGTQCF. The CDR3 region has the DNA TGTGCCAGCATGGGACTAGCGGGAGTAACGGGGACCCAGTGCTTC.

V usage is TRBV20-1 and J usage is TRBJ2-5, with TRBD2 identical over 7 bases. V trimming: 6 bases; J trimming: 5 bases; junction bases outside the gene matches: 9. In germline, CDR1 is DFQATT, CDR2 SNEGSKA (reference sequence). There are 13 residues in the CDR3. CDR3 DNA sequence: TGCAGTGCCGGAGCGGGAAGGAGGGAGACCCAGTACTTC. Its translation is CSAGAGRRETQYF.

Remarks on this clonotype: An end of the junction does not agree with germline; a read error may underlie this. The chain carries TRBV5-1 and TRBJ1-1; D gene ambiguous. The CDR3 has 13 amino acids. Germline V gene sequence: CDR1 SGHRS, CDR2 YFSETQ. For the CDR3, the DNA is TGCGCCAGCAGCTTGGGGGTAGGGCTCCCCTCCACCTTT. This gives the protein CASSLGVGLPSTF.

The rearrangement links TRBV29-1 to TRBJ2-7; TRBD2 might be the D (6 bases). The ends were cut back, 4 bases at V and 4 bases at J, with 17 bases in the middle. Germline V lookup: CDR1 SQVTM, CDR2 ANQGSEA. CDR3 length: 14 amino acids. The CDR3: CSVGKASASYEQYF. The CDR3 DNA reads TGCAGCGTTGGAAAGGCTAGCGCCTCATACGAGCAGTACTTC.

This clonotype showed up just once. V usage is TRBV10-2 and J usage is TRBJ2-5; possibly TRBD1 or TRBD2 for D (5 bases each). V was pared by 5 bases and J by 9 bases, with 16 bases between. The CDR3 has 13 residues. Germline values: CDR1 WSHSY, CDR2 SAAADI. CDR3 DNA: TGCGCCAGCAGTACCGGGGCCAATCAGCCCCAGTACTTC. Translation gives CASSTGANQPQYF.

This clonotype was detected many times. The V gene is TRBV7-9, the J gene TRBJ2-5; possible D gene TRBD1, 5 bases. Trimming shortened V by 4 bases and J by 5 bases, and 11 bases separated the two germline ends. The CDR3 extends over 13 amino acids. Germline CDR1 and CDR2: SEHNR and FQNEAQ (reference sequence). CDR3 sequence: CASSSRVAETQYF. The CDR3 DNA reads TGTGCCAGCAGCTCCAGGGTTGCGGAGACCCAGTACTTC.

There are many counts of this clonotype. Here the CDR3 reads CASSLWGTQYF. Written as DNA, the CDR3 is TGTGCCAGCAGTTTATGGGGGACCCAGTACTTC. The J gene is TRBJ2-5, the V gene TRBV27; D gene uncertain. The V and J ends lost 1 base and 7 bases respectively, with 4 bases between them. Germline V gene lookup returns CDR1 MNHEY and CDR2 SMNVEV (reference sequence). The CDR3 has 11 amino acids.

This clonotype appeared many times. This sequence joins TRBV13 and TRBJ1-6, with D hard to call. Trimming took 3 bases from V and 10 from J, leaving 34 bases between them. Germline CDR1 PRHDT, CDR2 FYEKMQ (reference sequence). The length of the CDR3 is 21 residues. DNA of the CDR3: TGTGCCAGCAGCTTCGATCTTAGGCATGGTTATCCGAGGCCGGCGCACTCACCCCTCCACTTT. Protein sequence: CASSFDLRHGYPRPAHSPLHF.